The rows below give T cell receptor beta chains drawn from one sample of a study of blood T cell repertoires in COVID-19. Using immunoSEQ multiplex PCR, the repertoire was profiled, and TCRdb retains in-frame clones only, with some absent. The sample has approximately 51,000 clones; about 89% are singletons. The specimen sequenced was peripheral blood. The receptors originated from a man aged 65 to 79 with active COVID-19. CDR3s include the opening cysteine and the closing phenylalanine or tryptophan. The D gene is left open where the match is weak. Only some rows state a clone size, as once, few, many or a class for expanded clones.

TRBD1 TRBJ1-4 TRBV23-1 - CASSQSTGLGEKLFF TGCGCCAGCAGTCAGTCGACAGGGTTGGGTGAAAAACTGTTTTTT
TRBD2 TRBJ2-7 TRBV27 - CASSPRGSGGRGEQYF TGTGCCAGCAGCCCCCGGGGGAGCGGGGGACGTGGCGAGCAGTACTTC
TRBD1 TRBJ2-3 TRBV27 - CASSRSGQDSTDTQYF TGTGCCAGCAGTCGCTCCGGACAGGACAGCACAGATACGCAGTATTTT
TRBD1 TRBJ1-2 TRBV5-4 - CASSSPDREAHGYTF TGTGCCAGCAGCTCCCCGGACAGGGAAGCTCATGGCTACACCTTC
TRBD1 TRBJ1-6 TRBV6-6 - CASSRDRGLNSPLHF TGTGCCAGCAGTCGGGACAGGGGGCTTAATTCACCCCTCCACTTT
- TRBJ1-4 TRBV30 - CAWSVRGRGSTNEKLFF TGTGCCTGGAGTGTACGTGGCAGGGGATCGACTAATGAAAAACTGTTTTTT
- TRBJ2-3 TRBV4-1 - CASSQEGVPNTDTQYF TGCGCCAGCAGCCAAGAAGGGGTACCGAACACAGATACGCAGTATTTT
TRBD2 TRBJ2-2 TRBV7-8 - CASIPENAVAGRSGELFF TGTGCCAGCATACCTGAGAACGCGGTAGCGGGGAGGTCCGGGGAGCTGTTTTTT
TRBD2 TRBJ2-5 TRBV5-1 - CASSFSGTQETQYF TGCGCCAGCAGCTTTAGCGGGACGCAAGAGACCCAGTACTTC
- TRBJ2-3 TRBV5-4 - CASSPLGHSTDTQYF TGTGCCAGCAGCCCCCTGGGACACAGCACAGATACGCAGTATTTT
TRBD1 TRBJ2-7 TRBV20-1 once CSASLRGNYEQYF TGCAGTGCTAGTCTCAGGGGGAACTACGAGCAGTACTTC
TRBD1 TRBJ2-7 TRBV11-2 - CASTGDRYSYEQYF TGTGCCAGCACTGGGGACAGGTACTCCTACGAGCAGTACTTC
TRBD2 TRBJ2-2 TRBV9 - CASSPGLAGGTGELFF TGTGCCAGCAGCCCCGGGCTAGCGGGGGGAACCGGGGAGCTGTTTTTT
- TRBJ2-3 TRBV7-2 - CASSRGLSTDTQYF TGTGCCAGCAGTAGGGGACTGAGCACAGATACGCAGTATTTT
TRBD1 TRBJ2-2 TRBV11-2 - CASSLLAGTEELFF TGTGCCAGCAGCTTACTGGCAGGGACAGAGGAGCTGTTTTTT
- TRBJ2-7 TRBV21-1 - CASSKAEGEYF TGTGCCAGCAGCAAAGCTGAGGGAGAGTACTTC
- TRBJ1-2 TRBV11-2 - CASSLLQGSHGYTF TGTGCCAGCAGCCTTTTACAGGGTTCCCATGGCTACACCTTC
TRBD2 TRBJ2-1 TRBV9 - CASSVVGFGGASYNEQFF TGTGCCAGCAGCGTAGTAGGGTTCGGGGGGGCCTCCTACAATGAGCAGTTCTTC
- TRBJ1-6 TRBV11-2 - CASSPDSGGPLHF TGTGCCAGCAGCCCCGATTCGGGGGGGCCCCTCCACTTT
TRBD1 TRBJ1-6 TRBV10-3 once CAIGQGATSDNSPLHF TGTGCCATCGGACAGGGGGCCACGTCTGATAATTCACCCCTCCACTTT
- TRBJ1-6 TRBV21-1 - CASSSENSPLHF TGTGCCAGCAGCTCAGAAAATTCACCCCTCCACTTT
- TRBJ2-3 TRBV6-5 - CAARGAGTDTQYF TGTGCCGCCCGGGGGGCCGGTACAGATACGCAGTATTTT
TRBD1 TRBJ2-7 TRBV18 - CASSPRDSSYEQYF TGTGCCAGCTCTCCGAGGGACAGTTCCTACGAGCAGTACTTC
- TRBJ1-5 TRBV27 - CASSLSGVGNQPQHF TGTGCCAGCAGTTTATCAGGGGTAGGGAATCAGCCCCAGCATTTT
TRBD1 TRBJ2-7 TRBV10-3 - CAISEGTGSSYEQYF TGTGCCATCAGTGAAGGGACAGGGTCATCCTACGAGCAGTACTTC
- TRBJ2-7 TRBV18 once CASCADRLYEQYF TGTGCCAGCTGTGCCGACAGACTTTACGAGCAGTACTTC
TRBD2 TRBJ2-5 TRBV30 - CAWDHGGAQETQYF TGTGCCTGGGATCACGGGGGGGCCCAAGAGACCCAGTACTTC
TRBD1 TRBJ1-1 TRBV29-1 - CSATQGQMNTEAFF TGCAGCGCCACCCAGGGACAGATGAACACTGAAGCTTTCTTT
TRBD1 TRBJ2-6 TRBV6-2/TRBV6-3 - CASSWDRGSSGANVLTF TGTGCCAGCAGTTGGGACAGGGGGAGCTCTGGGGCCAACGTCCTGACTTTC
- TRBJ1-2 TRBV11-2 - CASSIRTYGYTF TGTGCCAGCAGCATTCGGACATATGGCTACACCTTC
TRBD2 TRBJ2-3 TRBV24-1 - CATSVGGIRADTQYF TGTGCCACCAGTGTGGGGGGGATTCGGGCAGATACGCAGTATTTT
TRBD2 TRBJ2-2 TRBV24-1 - CATSEGRDTTGELFF TGTGCCACCAGTGAGGGGAGGGATACCACCGGGGAGCTGTTTTTT
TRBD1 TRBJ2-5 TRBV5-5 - CASSSRTGGETQYF TGTGCCAGCAGCTCGCGGACAGGGGGGGAGACCCAGTACTTC
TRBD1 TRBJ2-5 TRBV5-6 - CASSSRLTGVETQYF TGTGCCAGCAGCTCTCGACTTACAGGGGTGGAGACCCAGTACTTC
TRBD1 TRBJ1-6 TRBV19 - CASSNGQASSYNSPLHF TGTGCCAGTAGTAACGGACAGGCGAGCTCCTATAATTCACCCCTCCACTTT
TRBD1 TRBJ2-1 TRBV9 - CASSRGQGDYNEQFF TGTGCCAGCTCTAGGGGACAGGGGGACTACAATGAGCAGTTCTTC
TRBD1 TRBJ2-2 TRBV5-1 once CASSPTGGWTGELFF TGCGCCAGCAGCCCTACAGGGGGCTGGACCGGGGAGCTGTTTTTT
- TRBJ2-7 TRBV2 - CASIERERGANEQYF TGTGCCAGCATAGAGAGAGAACGGGGAGCCAACGAGCAGTACTTC
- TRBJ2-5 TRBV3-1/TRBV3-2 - CASSQGVRGRTQYF TGTGCCAGCAGCCAAGGTGTACGGGGTCGAACCCAGTACTTC
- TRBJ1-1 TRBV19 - CASSPTLVNTEAFF TGTGCCAGTAGTCCGACATTGGTAAACACTGAAGCTTTCTTT